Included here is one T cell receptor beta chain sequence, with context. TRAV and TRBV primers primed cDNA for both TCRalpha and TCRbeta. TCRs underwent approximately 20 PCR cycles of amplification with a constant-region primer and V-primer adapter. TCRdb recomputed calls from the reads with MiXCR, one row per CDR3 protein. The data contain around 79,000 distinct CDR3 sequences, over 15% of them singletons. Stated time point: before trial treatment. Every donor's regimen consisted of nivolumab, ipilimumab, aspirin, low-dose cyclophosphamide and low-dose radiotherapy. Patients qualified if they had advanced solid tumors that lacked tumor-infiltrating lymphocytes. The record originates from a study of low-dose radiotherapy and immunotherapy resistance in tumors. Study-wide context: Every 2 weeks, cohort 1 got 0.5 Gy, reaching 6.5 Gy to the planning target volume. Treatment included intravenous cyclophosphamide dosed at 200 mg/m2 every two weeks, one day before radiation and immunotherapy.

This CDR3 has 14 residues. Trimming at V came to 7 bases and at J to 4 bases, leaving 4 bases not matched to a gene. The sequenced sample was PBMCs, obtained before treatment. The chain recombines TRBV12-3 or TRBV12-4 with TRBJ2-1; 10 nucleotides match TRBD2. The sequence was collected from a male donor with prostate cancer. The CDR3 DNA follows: TGTGCCAGCACCCCTAGCGGGGGTTACAATGAGCAGTTCTTC. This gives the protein CASTPSGGYNEQFF.